Included here is one T cell receptor beta chain sequence, with context. Its antigen remains unknown. These data originate in a study of Ad26.COV2.S vaccination and SARS-CoV-2 variants. Indicated treatment: roughly 19 received Ad26.COV2.S at low or high dose, single or two shots; about five received placebo; per-sample allocation not given. Day 63 after the first injection of vaccine or placebo was the sampling time. Using immunoSEQ multiplex PCR, the repertoire was profiled, and TCRdb retains in-frame clones only, with some absent. Of 440,000 or so clones listed, less than 95% are singletons. V lost 7 bases and J lost 4; bases outside the gene matches: 8. This CDR3 region has 14 residues. Germline V gene lookup returns CDR1 SEHNR and CDR2 FQNEAQ (reference sequence). Study results and caveats: Higher spike-specific TCR breadth was found in vaccine recipients than in placebo recipients.

The source material was peripheral blood, sampled in a trial of Ad26.COV2.S vaccine versus placebo. The chain has TRBV7-9 and TRBJ1-2; 8 bases map to TRBD1. The TCR originated in a person between 18 and 65 years old who received the Ad26.COV2.S COVID-19 vaccine or a placebo. The CDR3 DNA sequence: TGTGCCAGCACCACAGGGGGTACTCGCTATGGCTACACCTTC. As protein: CASTTGGTRYGYTF.